This T cell receptor beta chain was recorded in a study of T cells expressing NK-cell markers. The CDR3 length is 17 residues. TCRdb re-analyzed the 5' RACE reads; it lists each CDR3 protein once, without DNA. The table lists 150,000 or so distinct CDR3 sequences. The sequence was obtained from a woman in her 50s in good health. The genes are TRBV12-3 or TRBV12-4 and TRBJ2-1; TCRdb gives TRBD2 as the D gene, but with no DNA this cannot be confirmed. Sequences were obtained from blood T cells: a sorted CD56 or NKG2C T cell subset, CD4+ or CD8+ T cells, or bulk PBMC T cells (not recorded which). The CDR3 loop is CASTSPAGSGSLNEQFF.